This T cell receptor beta chain was documented in a study of blood T cell repertoires in COVID-19. Overall study context: The samples span acute and convalescent COVID-19 from the United States, Italy and Spain.

As processed by the authors: Reference gene primer amplification gave estimated nucleated cell counts. TCRdb keeps only in-frame clones here, not all; method: immunoSEQ multiplex PCR. Clonal size and the V and J genes are those of that table, whereas D and trimming came from the DNA. The data hold 90,000 to 120,000 clones, with about three quarters observed a single time. The clonotype originates from a man between 65 and 85 years old with acute or convalescent COVID-19. The source material was peripheral blood.

The CDR3 spells CAITQASGGGRDEQFF. The CDR3 region has the DNA TGTGCCATCACCCAGGCTAGCGGGGGTGGCAGGGATGAGCAGTTCTTC. The chain employs TRBV10-3 and TRBJ2-1, with TRBD2 matching 10 bases. V was pared by 7 bases and J by 8 bases, with 14 bases of the junction left unmatched. Germline V gene sequence: CDR1 ENHRY, CDR2 SYGVKD. This CDR3 region has 16 residues.